This T cell receptor (beta chain) emerged from a study of blood T cell repertoires in COVID-19. Background on the study: Samples representing acute and convalescent COVID-19 were sourced from the United States, Italy and Spain. PBMCs, B-cell-depleted T cells, or T cells were the source of the cDNA or gDNA that made up the material.

The CDR3 spans 13 residues. CDR1 and CDR2 (germline): MNHEY, SVGAGI. Trimming pared 5 bases from V and 4 bases from J, leaving 12 bases between. Per the authors' pipeline: Amplification from reference gene primers served as the basis for estimated nucleated cell counts. Sequencing was performed with immunoSEQ multiplex PCR; in TCRdb, only in-frame clones are kept and a portion is missing. For V, J and clone size, that table is used; D and trimming come from the DNA. The table has 150,000 to 200,000 clones, more than 75% seen once. This chain joins TRBV6-5 and TRBJ2-7; D is uncertain. This sequence was found in a man aged 35 to 55 with active or convalescent COVID-19. The sample consisted of peripheral blood. CDR3 sequence reads: CASSRSKEYEQYF. The CDR3 region has the DNA TGTGCCAGCAGTCGCTCCAAGGAGTACGAGCAGTACTTC.